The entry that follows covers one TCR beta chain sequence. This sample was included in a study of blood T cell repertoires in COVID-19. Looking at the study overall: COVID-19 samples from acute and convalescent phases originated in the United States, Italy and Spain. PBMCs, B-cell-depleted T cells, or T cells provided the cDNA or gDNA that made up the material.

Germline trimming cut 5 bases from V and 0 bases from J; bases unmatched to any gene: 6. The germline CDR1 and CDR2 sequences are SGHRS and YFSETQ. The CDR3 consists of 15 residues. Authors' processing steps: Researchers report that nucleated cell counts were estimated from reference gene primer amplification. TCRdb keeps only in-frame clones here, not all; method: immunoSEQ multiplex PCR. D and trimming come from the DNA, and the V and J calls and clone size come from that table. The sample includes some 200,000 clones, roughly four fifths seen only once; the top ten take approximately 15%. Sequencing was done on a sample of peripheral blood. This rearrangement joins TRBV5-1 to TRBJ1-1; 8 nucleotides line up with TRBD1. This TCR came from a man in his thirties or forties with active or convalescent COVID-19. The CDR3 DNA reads TGCGCCAGCAGTTATAACAGGGGGGTGAACACTGAAGCTTTCTTT. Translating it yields CASSYNRGVNTEAFF.